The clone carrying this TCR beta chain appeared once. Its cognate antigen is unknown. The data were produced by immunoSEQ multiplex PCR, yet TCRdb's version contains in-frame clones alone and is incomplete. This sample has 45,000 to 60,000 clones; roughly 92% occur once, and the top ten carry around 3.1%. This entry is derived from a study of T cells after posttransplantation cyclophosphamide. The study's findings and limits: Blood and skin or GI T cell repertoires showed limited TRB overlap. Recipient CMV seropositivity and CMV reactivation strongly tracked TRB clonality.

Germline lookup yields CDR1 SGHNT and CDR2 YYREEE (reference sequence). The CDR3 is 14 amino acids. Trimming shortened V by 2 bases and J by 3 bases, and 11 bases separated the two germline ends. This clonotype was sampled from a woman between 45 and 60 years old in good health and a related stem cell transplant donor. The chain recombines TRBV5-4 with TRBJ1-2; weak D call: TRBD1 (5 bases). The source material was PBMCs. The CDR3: CASSLMGLDYGYTF. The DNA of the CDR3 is TGTGCCAGCAGCTTAATGGGGCTTGACTATGGCTACACCTTC.